One T cell receptor (beta chain) is described in this entry. Its antigen is unknown. Sequencing used immunoSEQ multiplex PCR; TCRdb keeps in-frame clones, though not all of them. Seen here are around 99,000 clones, just over 90% observed once, and the top ten hold roughly 13%. These data are taken from a study of T cell responses to AZD1222 COVID-19 vaccine. Trimming pared 3 bases from V and 4 bases from J, leaving 10 bases between. In germline, CDR1 is WSHSY, CDR2 SAAADI. This CDR3 has 15 residues. Findings and caveats of the study: Recipients of two AZD1222 doses showed rising Spike-specific TCR breadth and depth. Along spike, vaccine-associated CD4 TCRs were found throughout, with dominance at 160-218 and 743-854.

Material: peripheral blood, obtained on day 0 of AZD1222 vaccination. The genes are TRBV10-2 and TRBJ1-6; no definite D call. The receptor was derived from an adult in good health. The CDR3 nucleotides are TGCGCCAGCAGTGAACCGAGGGAATATAATTCACCCCTCCACTTT. Residues: CASSEPREYNSPLHF.